This TCR beta chain emerged from a study of blood T cell repertoires in COVID-19 (TCRdb year 2020). About the investigation overall: Samples from collaborators originated in the United States, Italy and Spain and spanned both the acute and convalescent phases of COVID-19. The dataset comprised deeply sampled blood TCRbeta repertoires from subjects exposed to, actively infected with, or recovered from COVID-19. HLA class I and class II types, where available, came from metadata supplied by the sample provider rather than from assay-based typing. The sample metadata nearly always contained a de-identified subject ID, COVID-19 status, age in years and sex. The prospective study material was composed of cDNA or gDNA derived from T cells, B-cell-depleted T cells, or PBMCs. The repertoires were released in a freely available public database meant as a resource for research on the immune response to SARS-CoV-2. The samples were drawn from two sources: the first 160 participants of the ongoing ImmuneRACE study, and fewer than 1,500 subjects contributed by 6 global collaborators. General findings and caveats noted by the study authors: How much clinical and demographic metadata was included differed by source and by participant, and the metadata was provided uncurated.

TCRbeta CDR3 regions were amplified from genomic DNA using the immunoSEQ Assay, a bias-controlled multiplex PCR. Per the authors' processing: The number of nucleated cells in each sample was estimated from the amplification of reference gene primers within the assay. Sequence reads were collapsed and filtered to measure the absolute abundance of every unique TCRbeta CDR3 rearrangement. For each sample, productive Simpson clonality was calculated as the square root of Simpson's diversity index across productive rearrangements. In its TCRdb copy, this immuneACCESS table keeps in-frame sequences only and misses some clones. Where compared with another copy, unresolved V genes explain less than half of these, and the others have no known cause. V and J calls and clone size are as listed in that table; D and trimming were resolved from the DNA. Counted in this sample were 70,000 to 100,000 clones; roughly 70% of them appeared once. Approximately 23% of the sample is held by the ten biggest clonotypes.

The CDR3 starts with the cysteine, ends with the phenylalanine, and has 17 residues. Solely the CDR3 DNA is kept, with 51 bases framed from the first base. At the junction V is shortened by 5 bases and J by 2 bases; bases outside the gene matches: 11. CDR1 and CDR2, looked up from the germline V gene, are ENHRY and SYGVKD. Comment on this clone: Its cognate antigen has yet to be identified. No qualities accompany the bases; no much larger clone lies one base away.

Collaborating institutions collected whole blood in K2EDTA tubes following their own protocols. For TCRbeta analysis, collaborator samples were shipped as frozen whole blood, as isolated PBMCs, or as DNA extracted from either sample type. What was sequenced was peripheral blood. The chain uses TRBV10-3 and TRBJ1-2; 10 central nucleotides agree with TRBD1. The TCR originated in a woman aged 55-75 years in a cohort sampled during active or convalescent COVID-19. The nucleotides read TGTGCCATCAGTCTACGACAGGGGGCTCAACCGAACTATGGCTACACCTTC. It is translated as CAISLRQGAQPNYGYTF.